This is a list of T cell receptor beta chains from one sample in a study of blood T cell repertoires in COVID-19. The method was immunoSEQ multiplex PCR; TCRdb's version includes in-frame clones alone and lacks a portion of them. The profile shows 250,000 to 300,000 clones, about 89% of them singletons. Sequencing used peripheral blood. These receptors all stem from an older woman with acute or convalescent COVID-19. CDR3s include the opening cysteine and the closing phenylalanine or tryptophan. A D gene is named only where the DNA matches it firmly. Rows give clone size only sometimes, using once, few, many, or a class for an expanded clone.

V,length,D,J,size,DNA,CDR3
TRBV6-6,15,NA,TRBJ1-5,once,TGTGCCAGCAACCCCGCTTTTACAAGCAATCAGCCCCAGCATTTT,CASNPAFTSNQPQHF
TRBV6-5,14,NA,TRBJ1-1,NA,TGTGCCAGCAGTCGTGGGGGGATGAACACTGAAGCTTTCTTT,CASSRGGMNTEAFF
TRBV28,22,TRBD1,TRBJ2-2,NA,TGTGCCAGCAGTTTATTTTTCCTCCGGGACAGGGTTGGTTCGGGGAACACCGGGGAGCTGTTTTTT,CASSLFFLRDRVGSGNTGELFF
TRBV28,12,NA,TRBJ2-5,NA,TGTGCCAGCAGCCGGGGGGCGAAGACCCAGTACTTC,CASSRGAKTQYF
TRBV7-8,15,TRBD1,TRBJ2-7,NA,TGTGCCAGCAGCGAGGGACAGGGATTCTCCTACGAGCAGTACTTC,CASSEGQGFSYEQYF
TRBV5-1,17,TRBD2,TRBJ2-3,once,TGCGCCAGCAGCTTGGTGCTAGCGGGGGGAAGCACAGATACGCAGTATTTT,CASSLVLAGGSTDTQYF
TRBV15,15,NA,TRBJ1-1,NA,TGTGCCACCAGCAGGGAGGCACAGAGGAACACTGAAGCTTTCTTT,CATSREAQRNTEAFF
TRBV21-1,13,NA,TRBJ1-5,few,TGTGCCAGCAGCAGGCAGGATGATCAGCCCCAGCATTTT,CASSRQDDQPQHF
TRBV5-4,16,NA,TRBJ1-1,NA,TGTGCCAGCAGCTTGTTCCACAGGGTCACGGACACTGAAGCTTTCTTT,CASSLFHRVTDTEAFF
TRBV15,16,TRBD2,TRBJ2-7,NA,TGTGCCACCAGCAAAGAACAGGAGGGACTAGACTACGAGCAGTACTTC,CATSKEQEGLDYEQYF
TRBV12-3/TRBV12-4,12,NA,TRBJ1-4,NA,TGTGCCAGTTCCGACAGGAGGGAAAAACTGTTTTTT,CASSDRREKLFF
TRBV29-1,13,NA,TRBJ2-7,once,TGCAGCGTTATCCCCGCAGACTTCTACGAGCAGTACTTC,CSVIPADFYEQYF
TRBV7-6,14,TRBD1,TRBJ2-7,NA,TGTGCCAGCAGCTTAGCGGGACAGGGAACCGAGCAGTACTTC,CASSLAGQGTEQYF
TRBV6-5,15,NA,TRBJ2-5,NA,TGTGCCAGCAGCTACCTGGGAGGGGGTAAAGAGACCCAGTACTTC,CASSYLGGGKETQYF
TRBV5-1,15,TRBD2,TRBJ2-2,NA,TGCGCCAGCAGCTTATTAGCGGGGGGCTCCGGGGAGCTGTTTTTT,CASSLLAGGSGELFF
TRBV6-5,13,NA,TRBJ1-4,NA,TGTGCCAGCAGCGAGGCAACTAATGAAAAACTGTTTTTT,CASSEATNEKLFF
TRBV6-2/TRBV6-3,14,NA,TRBJ1-1,NA,TGTGCCAGCAGTTACTATCGACAGAACACTGAAGCTTTCTTT,CASSYYRQNTEAFF
TRBV12-3/TRBV12-4,13,NA,TRBJ1-3,NA,TGTGCCAGCAGATTTAGCTCTGGAAACACCATATATTTT,CASRFSSGNTIYF
TRBV19,14,NA,TRBJ2-7,NA,TGTGCCAGTAACACCCCAGGGAACTCCTACGAGCAGTACTTC,CASNTPGNSYEQYF
TRBV2,12,NA,TRBJ1-1,NA,TGTGCCAGCAAGGGGGTGAACACTGAAGCTTTCTTT,CASKGVNTEAFF
TRBV18,16,NA,TRBJ2-7,NA,TGTGCCAGCTCAAAAACGGACTTACTTAAAACCTACGAGCAGTACTTC,CASSKTDLLKTYEQYF
TRBV3-1/TRBV3-2,15,TRBD1,TRBJ1-6,few,TGTGCCAGCAGATCCGGGACAGCATATAATTCACCCCTCCACTTT,CASRSGTAYNSPLHF
TRBV4-2,16,TRBD2,TRBJ2-1,NA,TGTGCCAGCAGCCAAGAGCCCAGCGGGGATTGGAATGAGCAGTTCTTC,CASSQEPSGDWNEQFF
TRBV19,13,NA,TRBJ2-5,once,TGTGCCAGTAGTATTTCGGAGGGAGCGACCCAGTACTTC,CASSISEGATQYF
TRBV19,15,NA,TRBJ1-6,NA,TGTGCCAGTAGTATAAGGATGTCGGGTGCTTCACCCCTCCACTTT,CASSIRMSGASPLHF
TRBV29-1,15,TRBD1,TRBJ2-3,NA,TGCAGCGTTGAAGATTGGCAGGGGGCGCGTGATACGCAGTATTTT,CSVEDWQGARDTQYF
TRBV2,13,NA,TRBJ2-5,NA,TGTGCCAGCACTGACGGGGACCGGGACACCACGTACTTC,CASTDGDRDTTYF
TRBV19,16,TRBD1,TRBJ1-5,NA,TGTGCCAGTAGGGGGACAGCTACCACAAGCTTTCAGCCCCAGCATTTT,CASRGTATTSFQPQHF
TRBV5-6,18,NA,TRBJ2-2,once,TGTGCCAGCAGCTTGGGAGCAGTCCGGACAGCCAACACCGGGGAGCTGTTTTTT,CASSLGAVRTANTGELFF
TRBV24-1,16,NA,TRBJ2-2,NA,TGTGCCACCAGTGGAACTCTCGGACAGAACACCGGGGAGCTGTTTTTT,CATSGTLGQNTGELFF
TRBV9,13,NA,TRBJ1-6,NA,TGTGCCAGCAGCGTTACTATGGAGTCACCCCTCCACTTT,CASSVTMESPLHF
TRBV28,17,TRBD1,TRBJ1-1,NA,TGTGCCAGCAGTTCTATGTACAGGGGGCTGCGGGACACTGAAGCTTTCTTT,CASSSMYRGLRDTEAFF
TRBV7-9,15,TRBD1,TRBJ2-7,NA,TGTGCCAGCAGCTACGGGACAGGGGTATTCTACGAGCAGTACTTC,CASSYGTGVFYEQYF
TRBV5-1,16,TRBD2,TRBJ2-2,NA,TGCGCCAGCAGGGGTAGCGGGGGACCGAACACCGGGGAGCTGTTTTTT,CASRGSGGPNTGELFF
TRBV6-6,16,NA,TRBJ1-4,NA,TGTGCCAGCAGTTACTCGGCTGGGGGGTCGGGTGAAAAACTGTTTTTT,CASSYSAGGSGEKLFF
TRBV30,14,NA,TRBJ2-3,NA,TGTGCCTGGAGTGAAGGACTCCCGCCGGATACGCAGTATTTT,CAWSEGLPPDTQYF
TRBV27,15,NA,TRBJ1-1,NA,TGTGCCAGCAGTTTATTATTGCCACGGAGCACTGAAGCTTTCTTT,CASSLLLPRSTEAFF
TRBV20-1,14,NA,TRBJ2-7,once,TGCAGTGCTAGTCGCGGGGAGTTACTCACCGAGCAGTACTTC,CSASRGELLTEQYF
TRBV7-9,15,TRBD1,TRBJ2-7,NA,TGTGCCAGCAGCGCCTGGGACAGGGGAATCGACGAGCAGTACTTC,CASSAWDRGIDEQYF
TRBV5-6,16,TRBD1,TRBJ2-1,NA,TGTGCCAGCAGCTTGGGTTCGGGACAGAGATACAATGAGCAGTTCTTC,CASSLGSGQRYNEQFF
TRBV13,15,NA,TRBJ1-2,few,TGTGCCAGCAGCGACATGATGACCGCGAACTATGGCTACACCTTC,CASSDMMTANYGYTF
TRBV29-1,13,TRBD1,TRBJ1-5,NA,TGCAGCGTTGCAGGACAGGCCAATCAGCCCCAGCATTTT,CSVAGQANQPQHF
TRBV11-1,15,NA,TRBJ1-1,once,TGTGCCAGCAGCTTAAGGCAGGGAAGGAACACTGAAGCTTTCTTT,CASSLRQGRNTEAFF
TRBV28,16,NA,TRBJ2-1,NA,TGTGCCAGCAGACCGCCCGCGAGGCCGTTTGTCAATGAGCAGTTCTTC,CASRPPARPFVNEQFF
TRBV6-2/TRBV6-3,16,TRBD1,TRBJ2-3,NA,TGTGCCAGCAGTTACCGGACAGGCCGAGGTTGGGATACGCAGTATTTT,CASSYRTGRGWDTQYF
TRBV5-5,15,NA,TRBJ1-3,once,TGTGCCAGCAGCTTGCAGGGCATCTCTGGAAACACCATATATTTT,CASSLQGISGNTIYF
TRBV27,15,NA,TRBJ1-6,NA,TGTGCCAGCAGTCTAGGGACAATGGGTAATTCACCCCTCCACTTT,CASSLGTMGNSPLHF
TRBV6-2/TRBV6-3,10,NA,TRBJ2-7,NA,TGTGCCAGCAGTCACTACGAGCAGTACTTC,CASSHYEQYF
TRBV27,14,TRBD2,TRBJ2-1,NA,TGTGCCAGCAGGGGACTAGCGGGAGGTAATGAGCAGTTCTTC,CASRGLAGGNEQFF
TRBV5-1,16,TRBD1,TRBJ2-1,once,TGCGCCAGCAGCGCGGCTGGACAGGGATCCTACAATGAGCAGTTCTTC,CASSAAGQGSYNEQFF
TRBV19,19,TRBD2,TRBJ2-1,NA,TGTGCCAGTAGTATAGGGGGCATCTGGTTAGCGGGAAGGTCCGATGAGCAGTTCTTC,CASSIGGIWLAGRSDEQFF
TRBV2,14,TRBD1,TRBJ1-1,NA,TGTGCCAGCAGTGAAAGCCCAGGGGGCACTGAAGCTTTCTTT,CASSESPGGTEAFF
TRBV4-1,15,TRBD1,TRBJ1-6,once,TGCGCCAGCAGCACAGTGGACAGGGTAAATTCACCCCTCCACTTT,CASSTVDRVNSPLHF
TRBV29-1,13,TRBD1,TRBJ2-5,NA,TGCAGCGCACAGGGACAGGGAACAGAGACCCAGTACTTC,CSAQGQGTETQYF
TRBV28,14,NA,TRBJ2-7,NA,TGTGCCAGCAGAGAAGGCGGCAACTCCTACGAGCAGTACTTC,CASREGGNSYEQYF
TRBV30,14,NA,TRBJ1-1,NA,TGTGCCTGGAGTCTGGGGCGGAGGAACACTGAAGCTTTCTTT,CAWSLGRRNTEAFF
TRBV19,15,TRBD1,TRBJ1-5,NA,TGTGCCAGTACCAAGGACAGGGTGGGTAATCAGCCCCAGCATTTT,CASTKDRVGNQPQHF
TRBV2,15,TRBD1,TRBJ1-5,NA,TGTGCCAGCAGACCGGTGACAGGGGGCAATCAGCCCCAGCATTTT,CASRPVTGGNQPQHF
TRBV2,14,NA,TRBJ1-2,NA,TGTGCCATTAAGGGGATCACCGGTTCAGGTGGCTACACCTTC,CAIKGITGSGGYTF